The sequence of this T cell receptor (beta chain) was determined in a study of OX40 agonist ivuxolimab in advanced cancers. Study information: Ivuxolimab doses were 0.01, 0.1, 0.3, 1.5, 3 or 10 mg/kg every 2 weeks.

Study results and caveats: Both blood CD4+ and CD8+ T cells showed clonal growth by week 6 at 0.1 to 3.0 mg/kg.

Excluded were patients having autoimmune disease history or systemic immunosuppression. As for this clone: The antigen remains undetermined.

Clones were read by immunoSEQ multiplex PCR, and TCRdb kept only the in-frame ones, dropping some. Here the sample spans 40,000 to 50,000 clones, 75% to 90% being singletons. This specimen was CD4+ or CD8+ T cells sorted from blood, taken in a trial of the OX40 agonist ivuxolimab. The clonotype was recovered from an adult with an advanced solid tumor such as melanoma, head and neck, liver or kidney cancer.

CDR3 region: CASSYGTEAFF. CDR3 bases: TGTGCCAGCAGTTATGGGACTGAAGCTTTCTTT. The rearrangement links TRBV6-5 to TRBJ1-1, with D hard to call. Trimming left V 3 bases short and J 5 bases short, with 4 bases between. Germline V gene lookup returns CDR1 MNHEY and CDR2 SVGAGI. The CDR3 totals 11 residues.